The present entry profiles one T cell receptor beta chain with its context. Its matching antigen is unknown. This table comes from immunoSEQ multiplex PCR, and its TCRdb copy is limited to in-frame clones, with some not included. The sample yields 65,000 to 95,000 clones, approximately 85% seen once. This record comes from a study of T cell responses to AZD1222 COVID-19 vaccine. Study outcomes and limitations: The donor group comprised mostly white British people and more females; the analysis possibly underestimated clonal diversity.

Germline CDR1 ENHRY, CDR2 SYGVKD. Trimming took off 9 bases at V and 3 bases at J, with 11 bases between the two ends. CDR3 length equals 13 residues. The origin of this receptor is an adult who received the AZD1222 COVID-19 vaccine. This chain links TRBV10-3 with TRBJ1-4; D is unclear. The source was peripheral blood, collected 28 days after the second AZD1222 dose. This CDR3 reads CAIREAANEKLFF. CDR3 in DNA: TGTGCCATTAGGGAGGCTGCTAATGAAAAACTGTTTTTT.